Given below is one T cell receptor (beta chain) in context. As yet, its antigen is unknown. Using immunoSEQ multiplex PCR, the repertoire was profiled, and TCRdb retains in-frame clones only, with some absent. The sample lists around 50,000 clones, around 89% seen once, with about 5.7% in the top ten. These data are taken from a study of T cell responses to AZD1222 COVID-19 vaccine. Second-dose schedules of about 4 or about 12 weeks were combined. Findings of the study overall: Scientists sampled the repertoires only once the peak T cell response had passed.

CDR1 and CDR2 (germline): MDHEN, SYDVKM. The ends lost 8 bases at V and 5 bases at J; junction bases unmatched: 11. This CDR3 is 15 amino acids long. Material: peripheral blood, obtained 28 days after the second AZD1222 dose. V gene TRBV28 combines with J gene TRBJ1-5; 8 nucleotides align to TRBD1. This receptor was taken from an adult who received the AZD1222 COVID-19 vaccine. The CDR3 DNA follows: TGTGCCAGCCAGGGGGCGACAGGATGGGATCAGCCCCAGCATTTT. Translation gives CASQGATGWDQPQHF.